The present T cell receptor beta chain was sequenced within a study of T cells expressing NK-cell markers. Study-level background: Cells sorted as CD3+CD56+NKG2C+, CD3+CD56+NKG2C- and CD3+CD56-NKG2C+ T cells supplied the TCR beta repertoires. Findings and caveats of the study: HCMV specificity was not established for the expanded NKG2C+ T cell clones. Six of the donors carried dominant NKG2C+ clonotypes that took up roughly 1.0-8% of their CD8+ T cells.

As to this clonotype: The antigen remains undetermined.

It was by 5'RACE template switching with UMIs that TCR beta cDNA was made. TCRdb reanalyzed the 5' RACE reads and collapses them to one entry per CDR3 protein, without DNA. Its listing shows about 450,000 distinct CDR3 sequences. CDR3 length: 12 residues. This chain connects TRBV12-3 or TRBV12-4 to TRBJ2-1. The receptor was derived from a woman aged 18-70 years in good health. The sample comprised blood T cells: a sorted CD56 or NKG2C T cell subset, CD4+ or CD8+ T cells, or bulk PBMC T cells (not recorded which). CDR3 residues: CASSQTAAEQFF.